This TCR beta chain appears in the sequencing data of a study of blood T cell repertoires in COVID-19. The method was immunoSEQ multiplex PCR; TCRdb's version includes in-frame clones alone and lacks a portion of them. The table lists a few hundred thousand clones, roughly 87% of them singletons. With V trimmed by 4 bases and J by 3 bases, 10 bases remained unmatched. The CDR3 has 17 amino acids. The germline CDR1 and CDR2 sequences are LNHDA and SQIVND (reference sequence). All enrollees were roughly 18 to 100 years old and from 24 US areas. Each participant's cohort was designated according to participant-reported clinical history. Two consecutive negative NP/OP PCR tests, clearance, or resolved symptoms defined Cohort 3 recovery.

The specimen was PBMCs or T cells enriched from blood (not recorded which). This TCR was sampled from a man aged 18-30 years who had recovered from COVID-19. The chain links TRBV19 to TRBJ2-7; TRBD2 aligns across 12 bases. CDR3 protein: CASSSGLAGTKDYEQYF. The CDR3 coding sequence is TGTGCCAGTAGTAGCGGACTAGCGGGGACGAAAGACTACGAGCAGTACTTC.